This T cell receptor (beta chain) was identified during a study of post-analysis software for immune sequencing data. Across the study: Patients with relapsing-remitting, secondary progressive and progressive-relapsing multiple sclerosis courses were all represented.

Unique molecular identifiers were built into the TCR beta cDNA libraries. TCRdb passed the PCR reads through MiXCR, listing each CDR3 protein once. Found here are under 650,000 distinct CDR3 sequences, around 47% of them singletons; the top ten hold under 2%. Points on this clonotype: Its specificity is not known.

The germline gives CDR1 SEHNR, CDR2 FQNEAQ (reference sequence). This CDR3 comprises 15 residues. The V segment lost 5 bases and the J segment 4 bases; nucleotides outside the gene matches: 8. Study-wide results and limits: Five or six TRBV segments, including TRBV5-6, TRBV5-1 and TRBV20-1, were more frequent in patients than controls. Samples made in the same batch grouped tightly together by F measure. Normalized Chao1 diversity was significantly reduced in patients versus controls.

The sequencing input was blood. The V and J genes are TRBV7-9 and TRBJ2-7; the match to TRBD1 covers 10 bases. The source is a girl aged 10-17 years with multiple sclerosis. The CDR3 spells CASSQTGGIEYEQYF. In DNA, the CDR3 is TGTGCCAGCAGCCAGACAGGGGGCATCGAGTACGAGCAGTACTTC.